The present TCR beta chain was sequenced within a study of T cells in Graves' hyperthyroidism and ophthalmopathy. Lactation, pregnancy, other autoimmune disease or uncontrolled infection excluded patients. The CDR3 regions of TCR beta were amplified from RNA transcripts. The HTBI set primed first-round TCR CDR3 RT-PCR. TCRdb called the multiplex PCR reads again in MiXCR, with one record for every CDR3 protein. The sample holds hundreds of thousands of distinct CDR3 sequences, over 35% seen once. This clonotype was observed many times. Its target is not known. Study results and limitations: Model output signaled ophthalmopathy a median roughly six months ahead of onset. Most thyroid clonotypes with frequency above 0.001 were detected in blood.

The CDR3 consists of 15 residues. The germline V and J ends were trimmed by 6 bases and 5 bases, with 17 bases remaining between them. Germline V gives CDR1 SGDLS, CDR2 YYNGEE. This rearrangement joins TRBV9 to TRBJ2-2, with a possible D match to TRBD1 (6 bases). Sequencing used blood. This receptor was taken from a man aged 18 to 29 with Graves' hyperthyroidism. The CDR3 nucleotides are TGTGCCAGCAACAAGGGGGATATCGCGACCGGGGAGCTGTTTTTT. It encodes CASNKGDIATGELFF.